These 2 T cell receptor beta chains share one sample of origin, sequenced in a study of T cells in Graves' hyperthyroidism and ophthalmopathy. Researchers took RNA transcripts and amplified the TCR beta CDR3 regions from them. HTBI primers were employed in a first-round RT-PCR of the TCR CDR3. From the multiplex PCR reads, TCRdb called clonotypes with MiXCR, one entry per CDR3 protein. The sample comprises about 480,000 distinct CDR3 sequences, approximately 14% of which are singletons, and over 15% rests with the top ten. The source material was blood. The receptors originated from a woman under 30 with Graves' hyperthyroidism.

The chain recombines TRBV11-2 with TRBJ2-7; 10 nucleotides agree with TRBD2. Germline assignment: CDR1 SGHAT and CDR2 FQNNGV. Germline trimming cut 2 bases from V and 5 bases from J; bases unmatched to any gene: 6. The CDR3 length is 15 residues. The CDR3 loop reads CASSLKGLAGDEQYF. CDR3 nucleotide sequence: TGTGCCAGCAGCTTAAAGGGGCTAGCGGGAGACGAGCAGTACTTC.

This clonotype showed up just a few times. The V gene is TRBV25-1, the J gene TRBJ1-2, with D possibly being TRBD1 (6 bases). This CDR3 has 13 amino acids. Germline CDR1 reads MGHDK; CDR2 reads SYGVNS. V dropped 2 bases and J dropped 8 bases, with 12 bases sitting between them. In DNA, the CDR3 is TGTGCCAGCAGTGAACCTTACCAGGGGGGCTACACCTTC. Its translation: CASSEPYQGGYTF.